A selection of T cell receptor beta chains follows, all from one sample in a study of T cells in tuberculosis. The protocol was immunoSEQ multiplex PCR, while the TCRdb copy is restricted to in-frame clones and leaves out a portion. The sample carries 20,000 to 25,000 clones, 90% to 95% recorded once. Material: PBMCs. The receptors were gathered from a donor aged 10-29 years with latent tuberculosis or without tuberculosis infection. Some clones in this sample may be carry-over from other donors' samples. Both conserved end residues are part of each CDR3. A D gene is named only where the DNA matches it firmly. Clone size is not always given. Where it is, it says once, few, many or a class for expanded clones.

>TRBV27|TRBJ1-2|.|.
TGTGCCAGCAGTTTAACAGAGAACTATGGCTACACCTTC
CASSLTENYGYTF
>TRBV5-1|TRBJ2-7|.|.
TGCGCCAGCAGCCCGGTCGGGGGGCAGGGGATCTACGAGCAGTACTTC
CASSPVGGQGIYEQYF
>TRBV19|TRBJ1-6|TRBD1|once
TGTGCCAGTACCAATGACAGGGGGTTTTATAATTCACCCCTCCACTTT
CASTNDRGFYNSPLHF
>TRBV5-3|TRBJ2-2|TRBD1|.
TGTGCCAGAAGCTGGGGACAGGACTATACCGGGGAGCTGTTTTTT
CARSWGQDYTGELFF
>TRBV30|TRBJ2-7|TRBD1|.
TGTGCCTTCGACCTTGGACAGGGGGCTCTCCCCCGCTACGAGCAGTACTTC
CAFDLGQGALPRYEQYF
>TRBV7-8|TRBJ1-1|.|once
TGTGCCAGCAGCTTCAGGGTAAGAACTGAAGCTTTCTTT
CASSFRVRTEAFF
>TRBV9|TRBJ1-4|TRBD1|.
TGTGCCAGCAGCGTAGATGTAGGGGGCGAAGGGGAAAAACTGTTTTTT
CASSVDVGGEGEKLFF
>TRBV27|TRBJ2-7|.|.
TGTGCCAGCAGTCCATCCTCCAGGCCACTGGCCGAGCAGTACTTC
CASSPSSRPLAEQYF
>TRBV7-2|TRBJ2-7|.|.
TGTGCCAGCAGCTTAAGGAGAGGGCCCTCGTCCTACGAGCAGTACTTC
CASSLRRGPSSYEQYF
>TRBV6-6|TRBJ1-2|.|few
TGTGCCAGCAGTTACTCGGGGGACACCCTTTATGGCTACACCTTC
CASSYSGDTLYGYTF
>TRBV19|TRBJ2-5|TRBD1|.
TGTGCCAGTAGCCATATAGAGACAGGGGGCGGCGAGACCCAGTACTTC
CASSHIETGGGETQYF
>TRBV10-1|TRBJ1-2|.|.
TGCGCCAGCAGTGAGTCACGGCGGACAAACTACACCTTC
CASSESRRTNYTF
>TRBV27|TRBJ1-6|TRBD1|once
TGTGCCAGCAGTTCCCGGACAGGGAGGGACTCACCCCTCCACTTT
CASSSRTGRDSPLHF
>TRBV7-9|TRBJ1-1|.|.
TGTGCCAGCAGCTTATCAGGGGATCGCACTGAAGCTTTCTTT
CASSLSGDRTEAFF
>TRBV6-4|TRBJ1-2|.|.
TGTGCCAGCAGGCCAAACCGGGGGGGGTTTGGTGGCTACACCTTC
CASRPNRGGFGGYTF
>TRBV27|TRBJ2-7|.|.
TGTGCCAGCGGTATATGGGGCCACACCGAGCAGTACTTC
CASGIWGHTEQYF
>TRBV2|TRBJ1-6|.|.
TGTGCCAGCAGGGACAGCACTAATTCACCCCTCCACTTT
CASRDSTNSPLHF
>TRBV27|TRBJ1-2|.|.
TGTGCCAGCAGTTTTCAATCGGGAGCTGGCTACACCTTC
CASSFQSGAGYTF
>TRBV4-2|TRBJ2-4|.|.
TGTGCCAGCAGCCGGCTCGACTCACAAGCCAAAAACATTCAGTACTTC
CASSRLDSQAKNIQYF
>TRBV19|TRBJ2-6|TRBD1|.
TGTGCCAGTAGCCGGGACAGGGGGGGCTCTGGGGCCAACGTCCTGACTTTC
CASSRDRGGSGANVLTF
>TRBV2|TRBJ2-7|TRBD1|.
TGTGCCAGCAGTCGGGACAGCTCCTACGAGCAGTACTTC
CASSRDSSYEQYF
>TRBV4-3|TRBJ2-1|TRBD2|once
TGCGCCAGCAGCCAAGATTTTGGACTAGCCGACCCGCAGTTCTTC
CASSQDFGLADPQFF
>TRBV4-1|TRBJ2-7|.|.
TGCGCCAGCAGCCAAGTTGGCAGGCCCCCGTACGAGCAGTACTTC
CASSQVGRPPYEQYF
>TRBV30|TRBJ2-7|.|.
TGTGCCTGGGGGCTTGGGACCAGGGGCTACGAGCAGTACTTC
CAWGLGTRGYEQYF
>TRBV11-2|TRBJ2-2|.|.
TGTGCCAGCAGCTTAGTGATAGGGAGGAACGGGGAGCTGTTTTTT
CASSLVIGRNGELFF
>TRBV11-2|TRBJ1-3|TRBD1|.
TGTGCCAGCAGCTTAGGGAGCGCTCGACAGGGGGCGGGAAACACCATATATTTT
CASSLGSARQGAGNTIYF
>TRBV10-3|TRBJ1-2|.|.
TGTGCCATCAGTGGAGGGGGTGGAGGAGGCTACACCTTC
CAISGGGGGGYTF
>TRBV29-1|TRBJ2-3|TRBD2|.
TGCAGCGTTGGTCTGCTAGCGGGAGGGTCTGGTGGAAGAGATACGCAGTATTTT
CSVGLLAGGSGGRDTQYF
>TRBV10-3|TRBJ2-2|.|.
TGTGCCATCAGTGTTTCCACAGCGAACACCGGGGAGCTGTTTTTT
CAISVSTANTGELFF
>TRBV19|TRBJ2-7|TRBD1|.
TGTGCCAGTAGTCCCCGGGACAGGAACAACGAGCAGTACTTC
CASSPRDRNNEQYF
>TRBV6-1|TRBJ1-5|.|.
TGTGCCAGCAGTGAAAGTCGGAGGGGGCATTTT
CASSESRRGHF
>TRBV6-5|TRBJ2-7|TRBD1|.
TGTGCCAGCAGTGCCACCGGGACAGGACCTTTTGAGCAGTACTTC
CASSATGTGPFEQYF
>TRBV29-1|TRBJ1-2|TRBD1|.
TGCAGCGTTAAGGGGGCGAGCTATGGCTACACCTTC
CSVKGASYGYTF
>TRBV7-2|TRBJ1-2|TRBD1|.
TGTGCCAGCAGCTTATCCGGGACAGGGGTCTATGGCTACACCTTC
CASSLSGTGVYGYTF
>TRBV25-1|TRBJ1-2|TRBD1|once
TGTGCCAGCAGCCCACTATCCGGGACAGGGGTCTATGGCTACACCTTC
CASSPLSGTGVYGYTF
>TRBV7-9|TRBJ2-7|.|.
TGTGCCAGCAGCTTAAGCATCCGGGAGCAGTACTTC
CASSLSIREQYF
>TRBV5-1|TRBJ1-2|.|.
TGCGCCAGCAGCACGGAGGAGGAGAGCTATGGCTACACCTTC
CASSTEEESYGYTF
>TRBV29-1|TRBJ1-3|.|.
TGCAGCGTTTATCTAGGAAACACCATATATTTT
CSVYLGNTIYF
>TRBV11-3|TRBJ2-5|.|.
TGTGCCAGCAGCTTAGGCCTCGGAGGGGGCGATGAGACCCAGTACTTC
CASSLGLGGGDETQYF
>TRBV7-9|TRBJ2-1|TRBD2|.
TGTGCCAGCAGCATGACTAGCGGGAGGGCCAATGAGCAGTTCTTC
CASSMTSGRANEQFF
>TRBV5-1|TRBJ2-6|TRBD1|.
TGCGCCAGCAGCTTGGACAGGGGATCCTCTGGGGCCAACGTCCTGACTTTC
CASSLDRGSSGANVLTF
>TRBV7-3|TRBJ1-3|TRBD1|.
TGTGCCAGCACAGGGGACAGGGCTGGAAACACCATATATTTT
CASTGDRAGNTIYF
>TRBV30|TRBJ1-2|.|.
TGTGCCTGGAGTTTCCCGGGTTCAAACTATGGCTACACCTTC
CAWSFPGSNYGYTF
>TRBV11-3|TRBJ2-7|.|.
TGTGCCAGCAGCTTAGAGGGGCACTACGAGCAGTACTTC
CASSLEGHYEQYF
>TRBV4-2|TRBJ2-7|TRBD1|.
TGTGCCAGCAGCGCGGAACAGGGGTCCCCCTACGAGCAGTACTTC
CASSAEQGSPYEQYF
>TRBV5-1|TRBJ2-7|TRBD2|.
TGCGCCAGCAGCTTGGCGTCGGCTAGCGGGGGGGCCGGCGAGCAGTACTTC
CASSLASASGGAGEQYF
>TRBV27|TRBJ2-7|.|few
TGTGCCAGCAGTTCTGGGGCTGGTTTCAGATACGAGCAGTACTTC
CASSSGAGFRYEQYF
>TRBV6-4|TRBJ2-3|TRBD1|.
TGTGCCAGTCAGAGGACAGGGGGTTCAGATACGCAGTATTTT
CASQRTGGSDTQYF
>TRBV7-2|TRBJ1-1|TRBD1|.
TGTGCCAGCAGCTTAGCGTATTCAGGGGGCCTCACTGAAGCTTTCTTT
CASSLAYSGGLTEAFF
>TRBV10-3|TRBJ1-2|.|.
TGTGCCATTCTCTATGGCTACACCTTC
CAILYGYTF
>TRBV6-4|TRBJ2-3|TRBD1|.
TGTGCCAGCAGTGACTCCGCCGGGACAGGGCCAGATACGCAGTATTTT
CASSDSAGTGPDTQYF
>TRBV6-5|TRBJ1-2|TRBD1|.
TGTGCCAGCAGTAGAGGACAGGGGAATGGCTACACCTTC
CASSRGQGNGYTF